The 22 T cell receptor beta chains in this list originate from one sample, sequenced in a study of T cells in localized non-small cell lung cancer. The protocol was immunoSEQ multiplex PCR, while the TCRdb copy is restricted to in-frame clones and leaves out a portion. The repertoire holds roughly 23,000 clones, with around 90% as singletons. The specimen comprised peripheral blood, sampled before any cancer treatment. The receptors shown here come from a male donor older than 55 with stage I lung adenocarcinoma.

This rearrangement joins TRBV6-5 to TRBJ2-1, with TRBD1 identical over 9 bases. The germline CDR1 and CDR2 sequences are MNHEY and SVGAGI. J gave up 6 bases and V 4 bases, and 10 bases lay outside the gene matches. The CDR3 covers 16 residues. The chain's CDR3 is CASSLGPGQGANEQFF. CDR3 sequence (DNA): TGTGCCAGCAGTTTAGGTCCGGGACAGGGCGCCAATGAGCAGTTCTTC.

The chain links TRBV5-5 to TRBJ2-5; TRBD2 matches 9 bases. With 0 bases clipped from V and 7 bases from J, the junction kept 7 bases outside the gene matches. Germline CDR1 SGHKS, CDR2 YYEKEE (reference sequence). The CDR3 is 15 residues long. CDR3: CASSLVWLAGWTQYF. CDR3 bases: TGTGCCAGCAGCTTGGTCTGGCTAGCGGGGTGGACCCAGTACTTC.

The genes are TRBV7-2 and TRBJ2-5, with 7 positions matching TRBD2. Trimming removed 2 bases from V and 5 bases from J; junction bases left unmatched: 5. CDR1 SGHTA and CDR2 FQGNSA come from the germline V gene. This CDR3 has 14 residues. This CDR3 is CASSLRRGRETQYF. CDR3 DNA: TGTGCCAGCAGCTTACGGCGGGGGAGGGAGACCCAGTACTTC. Full variable domain (rest looked up from reference TRBV7-2 and TRBJ2-5): GAGVSQSPSNKVTEKGKDVELRCDPISGHTALYWYRQSLGQGLEFLIYFQGNSAPDKSGLPSDRFSAERTGGSVSTLTIQRTQQEDSAVYLCASSLRRGRETQYFGPGTRLLVL.

This chain joins TRBV28 and TRBJ1-1; a possible D gene is TRBD1 (5 bases). Germline CDR1 and CDR2: MDHEN and SYDVKM. This CDR3 has 12 amino acids. V lost 8 bases to trimming and J lost 6 bases, with 13 bases between them. CDR3 bases: TGTGCCAGCGGGGGAGGGGACCCTGAAGCTTTCTTT. It specifies CASGGGDPEAFF.

The chain couples TRBV6-5 to TRBJ2-7; TRBD1 matches at 7 bases. The germline V gene encodes CDR1 MNHEY and CDR2 SVGAGI. The CDR3 spans 13 residues. The V gene end was trimmed by 8 bases and the J gene end by 0 bases; junction bases not matched to a gene: 4. CDR3: CASRDSNSYEQYF. The CDR3 DNA reads as TGTGCCAGCCGGGACAGCAACTCCTACGAGCAGTACTTC.

CDR3 protein: CSARLGVEQYF. Here the CDR3 DNA reads TGCAGTGCTAGGCTAGGGGTCGAGCAGTACTTC. The chain carries TRBV20-1 and TRBJ2-7; D may be TRBD1 (5 bases). Looked up from germline, CDR1 is DFQATT and CDR2 is SNEGSKA (reference sequence). V was clipped by 3 bases and J by 6 bases, with 9 bases between them. CDR3 size: 11 residues.

This clone has a single count. This sequence joins TRBV7-2 and TRBJ1-4, with no clear D. CDR1 is SGHTA, CDR2 FQGNSA, per germline. The CDR3 has 14 residues. V lost 0 bases and J 4 bases, leaving 6 bases between the germline ends. The CDR3 reads CASSLAGNNEKLFF. CDR3 DNA sequence: TGTGCCAGCAGCTTAGCAGGGAATAATGAAAAACTGTTTTTT.

This sequence joins TRBV7-2 and TRBJ1-3; D remains ambiguous. Trimming stripped 5 bases from V and 4 bases from J, with 15 bases between. Germline V gene data show CDR1 as SGHTA and CDR2 as FQGNSA. This CDR3 is built from 15 residues. CDR3 loop: CASSPDGSVGNTIYF. DNA of the CDR3: TGTGCCAGCAGCCCGGACGGATCCGTCGGAAACACCATATATTTT. The entire variable domain, with the rest obtained from reference TRBV7-2 and TRBJ1-3, is as follows: GAGVSQSPSNKVTEKGKDVELRCDPISGHTALYWYRQSLGQGLEFLIYFQGNSAPDKSGLPSDRFSAERTGGSVSTLTIQRTQQEDSAVYLCASSPDGSVGNTIYFGEGSWLTVV.

J is TRBJ2-2 and V is TRBV29-1; D is unresolved. Per germline, CDR1 SQVTM and CDR2 ANQGSEA. The CDR3 is 11 amino acids. V was shortened by 3 bases and J by 7 bases, with 6 bases between the two germline ends. The CDR3 DNA is TGCAGCGTTGACGCCTACGGGGAGCTGTTTTTT. It yields the protein CSVDAYGELFF.

The chain links TRBV7-2 to TRBJ2-7, with TRBD2 matching 7 bases. V shed 6 bases, J shed 0 bases, and the junction held 8 bases outside the gene matches. The CDR3 spans 15 residues. The germline gives CDR1 SGHTA, CDR2 FQGNSA. CDR3 region: CASRPTSASSYEQYF. The CDR3 bases are TGTGCCAGCAGACCTACTAGCGCCAGCTCCTACGAGCAGTACTTC.

This clone was counted between two and nine times. The chain carries TRBV27 and TRBJ2-2; TRBD2 agrees at 9 bases. V was clipped by 6 bases and J by 3 bases; unmatched bases: 5. From germline, CDR1 is MNHEY and CDR2 SMNVEV (reference sequence). The CDR3 is made up of 15 amino acids. CDR3 protein: CASRRLAVYTGELFF. Written as DNA, the CDR3 is TGTGCCAGCAGGAGACTAGCGGTTTACACCGGGGAGCTGTTTTTT.

The V call is TRBV4-2, the J call TRBJ2-7, with 11 bases that match TRBD2. This CDR3 comprises 15 residues. With V trimmed by 4 bases and J by 5 bases, 7 bases remained unmatched. Germline loops: CDR1 LGHNA, CDR2 YNFKEQ. The CDR3, as DNA: TGTGCCAGCAGCCTTTTAGCGGGGGGGCCCGACGAGCAGTACTTC. Amino acids: CASSLLAGGPDEQYF.

The V and J genes are TRBV2 and TRBJ2-2; possible D gene TRBD2, 6 bases. The germline gives CDR1 SNHLY, CDR2 FYNNEI. V dropped 2 bases and J dropped 1 base, with 14 bases sitting between them. The CDR3 runs 17 residues. Written as DNA, the CDR3 is TGTGCCAGCAGTGAAATTACTAGCCCGGTGAACACCGGGGAGCTGTTTTTT. Translated: CASSEITSPVNTGELFF.

V usage is TRBV9 and J usage is TRBJ2-7; the D gene is possibly TRBD2 (6 bases). V was trimmed by 3 bases and J by 7 bases, leaving 17 bases between them. CDR1 SGDLS and CDR2 YYNGEE come from the germline V gene. This CDR3 comprises 14 residues. This CDR3 reads CASSANLPEGEQYF. CDR3 coding DNA: TGTGCCAGCAGCGCCAACCTCCCGGAGGGGGAGCAGTACTTC.

This clone was seen only once. This chain joins TRBV6-5 and TRBJ2-2, with a possible D match to TRBD1 (6 bases). The length of the CDR3 is 13 residues. Per germline, CDR1 MNHEY and CDR2 SVGAGI. The ends were cut back, 8 bases at V and 5 bases at J, with 12 bases in the middle. This CDR3 reads CASGRGGTGELFF. DNA of the CDR3: TGTGCCAGCGGCCGAGGGGGTACCGGGGAGCTGTTTTTT.

This clone was counted once. The chain has TRBV15 and TRBJ2-7; the D is unclear. The length of the CDR3 is 15 residues. Trimming left V 0 bases short and J 3 bases short, with 12 bases between. CDR1 and CDR2 (germline): LNHNV, YYDKDF (reference sequence). CDR3 in amino acids: CATSRDPGPDYEQYF. CDR3 nucleotides: TGTGCCACCAGCAGAGATCCCGGGCCAGACTACGAGCAGTACTTC.

The rearrangement joins TRBV5-1 to TRBJ2-1; 11 bases are a match to TRBD2. Trimming removed 0 bases from V and 7 bases from J; junction bases left unmatched: 9. Germline CDR1 is SGHRS and CDR2 is YFSETQ. CDR3 length: 17 residues. CDR3 in DNA: TGCGCCAGCAGCTTGGGCCTAGCGGGGGGCCTTCCGAATGAGCAGTTCTTC. It encodes CASSLGLAGGLPNEQFF.

This sequence joins TRBV5-1 and TRBJ1-4; 7 positions agree with TRBD1. V dropped 7 bases and J dropped 6; count of bases not matched to a gene: 9. Germline lookup yields CDR1 SGHRS and CDR2 YFSETQ. This CDR3 region has 14 residues. The CDR3 loop reads CASSSQGGDEKLFF. As DNA, the CDR3 is TGCGCCAGCTCATCCCAGGGGGGAGATGAAAAACTGTTTTTT.

The genes are TRBV7-8 and TRBJ2-5, with a possible D match to TRBD1 (6 bases). This CDR3 is 16 amino acids long. Trimming stripped 5 bases from V and 4 bases from J, with 20 bases between. Germline V CDR1 and CDR2: SGHVS, FQNEAQ. The CDR3 protein is CASSPLGTRGGETQYF. The CDR3 DNA sequence: TGTGCCAGCAGCCCTCTGGGGACCAGGGGTGGAGAGACCCAGTACTTC.

V usage is TRBV7-9 and J usage is TRBJ1-5; D gene ambiguous. Germline V gives CDR1 SEHNR, CDR2 FQNEAQ (reference sequence). V dropped 5 bases and J dropped 2 bases, with 10 bases sitting between them. This CDR3 comprises 14 residues. CDR3 protein: CASSQGQGNQPQHF. The CDR3 DNA reads TGTGCCAGCAGCCAAGGCCAGGGCAATCAGCCCCAGCATTTT.

A single count supports this clone. This chain connects TRBV6-1 to TRBJ2-7; D possibly corresponds to TRBD2 (6 bases). The length of the CDR3 is 14 residues. V was trimmed by 6 bases and J by 2 bases, leaving 14 bases between them. Germline assignment: CDR1 MNHNS and CDR2 SASEGT. CDR3 DNA sequence: TGTGCCAGCAGCGATTACGGCGGGACCTACGAGCAGTACTTC. Amino acids: CASSDYGGTYEQYF.

The V call is TRBV27, the J call TRBJ2-7; the match to TRBD2 covers 9 bases. Per the germline V gene, CDR1 is MNHEY and CDR2 is SMNVEV (reference sequence). The length of the CDR3 is 14 residues. V shed 4 bases and J 3 bases; nucleotides not matched to a gene: 4. CDR3 loop: CASSSIAGVYEQYF. In nucleotides, the CDR3 is TGTGCCAGCAGTTCAATAGCGGGAGTCTACGAGCAGTACTTC.